Included here is one T cell receptor (beta chain) sequence, with context. The target antigen is unknown. The time point: week 5, during vaccination. All doses held 300 ug of mutant IDH1 20-mer peptide, with topical imiquimod. Those who donated had recent WHO grade 3 or 4 IDH1-mutant, ATRX-lost astrocytomas. The sample is drawn from a study of a mutant IDH1 vaccine in newly diagnosed glioma. The wider study: The start of vaccination came 4-6 weeks after radiotherapy alone, or with temozolomide cycles. Most had both radiotherapy and temozolomide beforehand; others had only one. Study findings and constraints: Immune responses induced by the vaccine were seen in less than 95% of patients, spanning multiple MHC alleles.

The method was immunoSEQ multiplex PCR; TCRdb's version includes in-frame clones alone and lacks a portion of them. The table records fewer than 70,000 clones, 80% to 90% of them present only once. The length of the CDR3 is 16 residues. Germline CDR1 LNHDA, CDR2 SQIVND (reference sequence). The V gene end was trimmed by 4 bases and the J gene end by 0 bases; junction bases not matched to a gene: 6. This sequence was found in a woman aged 40 to 50 with glioma. V is TRBV19 and J is TRBJ2-7; the match to TRBD1 covers 10 bases. Sequenced here: PBMCs, sampled from a glioma patient whose treatment included an IDH1 peptide vaccine. Here the CDR3 reads CASSTGTGVSSYEQYF. Here the CDR3 DNA reads TGTGCCAGTAGTACGGGGACAGGGGTTAGCTCCTACGAGCAGTACTTC. Variable domain in full (rest from reference TRBV19 and TRBJ2-7): DGGITQSPKYLFRKEGQNVTLSCEQNLNHDAMYWYRQDPGQGLRLIYYSQIVNDFQKGDIAEGYSVSREKKESFPLTVTSAQKNPTAFYLCASSTGTGVSSYEQYFGPGTRLTVT.